This record covers a single T cell receptor beta chain. Its antigen remains unidentified. The sample originates from a study of beta chain features in type 1 diabetes. The study, taken as a whole, reports: The study left unresolved whether HLA type influences TCRB rearrangement. The naive, central memory and Treg TCRB repertoires of patients appeared to be more similar to one another than those of healthy donors. In every one of the four CD4+ subsets, TCRB CDR3s were moderately but significantly shorter in Type 1 diabetes patients.

The CDR3 consists of 14 residues. The V end was cut by 5 bases, the J end by 3 bases, with 12 bases between. The germline CDR1 and CDR2 sequences are SGHRS and YFSETQ. Reverse transcription of all isolated RNA meant that expressed TCRB transcripts were sequenced. There were several million reads on average in the naive, central memory and regulatory T cell samples. This table comes from immunoSEQ multiplex PCR, and its TCRdb copy is limited to in-frame clones, with some not included. This sample has under 300,000 clones; roughly 21% occur once, and the top ten carry 0.028%. Sequencing was performed on naive CD4+ T cells from blood. The chain links TRBV5-1 to TRBJ2-1; a weak D match, TRBD1 (6 bases). The receptor was isolated from a middle-aged woman with type 1 diabetes. CDR3 sequence reads: CASRIEGHYNEQFF. The CDR3 bases are TGCGCCAGCAGGATTGAGGGACACTACAATGAGCAGTTCTTC.